Here is one T cell receptor beta chain with its context. No antigen is known for it. This sample is part of a study of CD8 T cells in Susac syndrome. Study findings and constraints: It was acknowledged by the study that relatively few individuals were included in its TCR sequencing and HLA analysis.

The V segment lost 5 bases and the J segment 10 bases; nucleotides outside the gene matches: 8. CDR1 MNHEY and CDR2 SMNVEV come from the germline V gene (reference sequence). CDR3 length equals 14 residues. Random hexamers were used to reverse transcribe 0.5 to 1 ug of RNA. An immunoSEQ multiplex PCR generated amplified TCR beta CDR3 products spanning 54 Vbeta and 13 Jbeta. TCRdb passed the immunoSEQ multiplex PCR reads through MiXCR, listing each CDR3 protein once. Among approximately 180,000 distinct CDR3 sequences listed, about 93% were seen once. The V and J genes are TRBV27 and TRBJ1-1; 12 bases align to TRBD1. This TCR came from a human donor with multiple sclerosis. Sequencing was done on a sample of CD4+ T cells from PBMCs. The CDR3 nucleotides read TGTGCCAGCAGTCCCACCCTGGGACAGGGGGCAGCTTTCTTT. This translates into CASSPTLGQGAAFF.